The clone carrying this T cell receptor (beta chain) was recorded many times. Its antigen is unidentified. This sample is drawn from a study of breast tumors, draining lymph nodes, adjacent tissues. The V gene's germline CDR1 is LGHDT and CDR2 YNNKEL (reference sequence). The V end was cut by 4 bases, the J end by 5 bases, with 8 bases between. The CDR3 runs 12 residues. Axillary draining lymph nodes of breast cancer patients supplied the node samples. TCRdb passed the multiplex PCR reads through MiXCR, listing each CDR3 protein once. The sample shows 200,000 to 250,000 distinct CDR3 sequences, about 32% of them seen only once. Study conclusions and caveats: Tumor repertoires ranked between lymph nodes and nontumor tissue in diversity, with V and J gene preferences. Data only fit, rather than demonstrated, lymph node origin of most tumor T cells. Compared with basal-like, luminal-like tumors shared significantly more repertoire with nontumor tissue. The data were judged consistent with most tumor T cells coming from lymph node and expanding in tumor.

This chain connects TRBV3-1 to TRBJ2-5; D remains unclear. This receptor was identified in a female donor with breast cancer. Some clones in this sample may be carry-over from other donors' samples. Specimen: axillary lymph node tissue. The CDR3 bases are TGTGCCAGCAGCCCCGAGTGGGAGACCCAGTACTTC. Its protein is CASSPEWETQYF.